These 8 T cell receptor beta chains originate from one sample sequenced in a study of blood T cell repertoires in COVID-19. Sequenced by immunoSEQ multiplex PCR; TCRdb stores in-frame clones only, minus some. The sample has around 190,000 clones, roughly nine tenths seen once. Sequenced input: peripheral blood. These TCRs come from a man aged 25 to 45 with acute or convalescent COVID-19.

The chain links TRBV2 to TRBJ2-7; the match to TRBD1 covers 7 bases. Losses at the gene ends were 7 bases for V and 0 bases for J; bases not matched to a gene: 6. The germline gives CDR1 SNHLY, CDR2 FYNNEI. CDR3 length: 14 residues. The CDR3 protein is CASKPQGTSYEQYF. The CDR3 nucleotides are TGTGCCAGCAAACCACAGGGGACCTCCTACGAGCAGTACTTC.

This chain links TRBV29-1 with TRBJ1-1; tentatively, D is TRBD1 (5 bases). The ends were cut back, 4 bases at V and 1 base at J, with 13 bases in the middle. The germline V gene encodes CDR1 SQVTM and CDR2 ANQGSEA. This CDR3 comprises 14 residues. The CDR3 here is CSVGRDTGNTEAFF. Here the CDR3 DNA reads TGCAGCGTTGGAAGGGATACAGGGAACACTGAAGCTTTCTTT.

This clone has just one count. In DNA, the CDR3 is TGCAGCACCAGAGGGGGTTCTGGCTACACCTTC. Amino acid sequence: CSTRGGSGYTF. The chain is built from TRBV20-1 and TRBJ1-2; weak D call: TRBD1 (6 bases). Germline-derived CDR1 and CDR2 are DFQATT and SNEGSKA (reference sequence). The CDR3 is 11 residues long.

J is TRBJ2-3 and V is TRBV4-1; TRBD1 matches 8 bases. With 3 bases clipped from V and 4 bases from J, the junction kept 6 bases outside the gene matches. The CDR3 contains 15 residues. Germline CDR1 is MGHRA and CDR2 is YSYEKL. The CDR3 here is CASSHVYRGSDTQYF. Here the CDR3 DNA reads TGCGCCAGCAGCCATGTATACAGGGGGTCAGATACGCAGTATTTT.

V and J are TRBV5-5 and TRBJ2-5, with D tentatively TRBD2 (6 bases). The CDR3 has 16 residues. From germline, CDR1 is SGHKS and CDR2 YYEKEE (reference sequence). The V gene lost 4 bases and the J gene lost 5 bases, with 21 bases spanning the gap. CDR3 in DNA: TGTGCCAGCAGCCCGGGGGTCCCAGGGATCGGGGAGACCCAGTACTTC. It specifies CASSPGVPGIGETQYF.

In this sample, this clone turned up once. V and J are TRBV28 and TRBJ2-7, with 7 bases that match TRBD1. CDR1 is MDHEN, CDR2 SYDVKM, per germline. The CDR3 sequence is 15 residues long. V lost 8 bases and J lost 0; bases outside the gene matches: 10. This CDR3 is CASQTTGQSSYEQYF. As DNA, the CDR3 is TGTGCCAGCCAAACCACGGGACAGAGCTCCTACGAGCAGTACTTC.

This chain connects TRBV9 to TRBJ2-1, with 10 bases aligning to TRBD2. The CDR3 contains 15 residues. The germline V gene encodes CDR1 SGDLS and CDR2 YYNGEE. V was pared by 2 bases and J by 6 bases, with 5 bases of the junction left unmatched. CDR3 DNA sequence: TGTGCCAGCAGCGTCTCTAGCGGGAGTTTCAATGAGCAGTTCTTC. Protein sequence: CASSVSSGSFNEQFF.

This rearrangement joins TRBV6-5 to TRBJ2-1; D not resolved. The CDR3 extends over 11 amino acids. V lost 6 bases, J lost 2 bases, and 2 bases lay in between. The germline V gene has CDR1 MNHEY and CDR2 SVGAGI. CDR3 nucleotides: TGTGCCAGCAGCACCTACAATGAGCAGTTCTTC. Its protein product is CASSTYNEQFF.